The next 22 T cell receptor beta chains were all read from a single sample in a study of blood T cells in healthy people across ages. Primed by a sample-barcoded 5' primer and a J-beta primer mix, a second PCR proceeded for 7 to 11 cycles. A single record per CDR3 protein comes from TCRdb applying MiXCR to the 5' RACE reads. The data contain roughly 930,000 distinct CDR3 sequences, 48% of them singletons. The sample taken for sequencing was blood. The source of these receptors is a man aged 30 to 45 in good health.

The chain carries TRBV20-1 and TRBJ2-3; 7 positions match TRBD2. This CDR3 has 16 residues. Germline V lookup: CDR1 DFQATT, CDR2 SNEGSKA (reference sequence). V was clipped by 5 bases and J by 5 bases; unmatched bases: 16. CDR3 DNA: TGCAGTGCTGCTTCCAGGCGGGAGACGGGGCGAGATACGCAGTATTTT. It codes for CSAASRRETGRDTQYF.

In this sample, this clonotype turned up once. The chain couples TRBV2 to TRBJ2-3; 7 bases are shared with TRBD1. Trimming took 6 bases from V and 6 from J; bases not matched to a gene: 9. Germline lookup yields CDR1 SNHLY and CDR2 FYNNEI. The CDR3 runs 14 residues. The CDR3 region is CASSPDRSYDTQYF. CDR3 DNA: TGTGCCAGCAGCCCGGACAGGTCTTACGATACGCAGTATTTT.

In the case of this clonotype: Being one base from a much bigger clone, this may be a read error. The V gene is TRBV9, the J gene TRBJ2-3, with D maybe TRBD2 (5 bases). V lost 3 bases, J lost 4 bases, and 12 bases lay in between. This CDR3 is built from 14 residues. Germline V CDR1 and CDR2: SGDLS, YYNGEE. The DNA for the CDR3 is TGTGCCAGCAGCGCTCAAAGCGGCTCAGATACGCAGTATTTT. It yields the protein CASSAQSGSDTQYF.

The chain couples TRBV25-1 to TRBJ2-7, with TRBD1 matching 11 bases. The junction had 12 bases not matched to a gene; V was cut back by 4 bases and J by 1 base. Germline lookup yields CDR1 MGHDK and CDR2 SYGVNS. The CDR3 loop spans 18 amino acids. The CDR3 nucleotides read TGTGCCAGCAGTGGATCGGGGACAGGGGGTTACCGTTCCTACGAGCAGTACTTC. Translating it yields CASSGSGTGGYRSYEQYF.

The CDR3 reads CSASGPGDQETQFF. CDR3 DNA: TGCAGTGCGAGTGGTCCGGGGGACCAAGAGACCCAGTTCTTC. V usage is TRBV20-1 and J usage is TRBJ2-5; D might be TRBD2 (6 bases). The J call may be faulty, since TRBJ2-1 better matches the DNA end. The CDR3 is made up of 14 amino acids. The germline CDR1 and CDR2 sequences are DFQATT and SNEGSKA (reference sequence).

The rearrangement links TRBV6-6 to TRBJ1-4; 7 bases line up with TRBD1. Germline CDR1 MNHNY, CDR2 SVGAGI (reference sequence). With 6 bases clipped from V and 4 bases from J, the junction kept 5 bases outside the gene matches. The CDR3 loop spans 14 amino acids. The CDR3 sequence is CASRPGQNNEKLFF. CDR3 coding DNA: TGTGCCAGCAGACCGGGACAGAATAATGAAAAACTGTTTTTT.

This clonotype was counted only a few times. The chain joins TRBV27 to TRBJ1-5; 7 bases agree with TRBD1. Trimming cost V 6 bases and J 1 base; bases outside gene matches: 9. The CDR3 spans 16 residues. Germline lookup yields CDR1 MNHEY and CDR2 SMNVEV (reference sequence). The CDR3 coding sequence is TGTGCCAGCAGCCCCCGGACAGGTTCGAGCAATCAGCCCCAGCATTTT. This codes for CASSPRTGSSNQPQHF.

The chain combines TRBV14 with TRBJ2-1, with 8 positions matching TRBD1. The trim removed 1 base at V and 7 bases at J, leaving 6 bases unmatched. Germline CDR1 reads SGHDN; CDR2 reads FVKESK. The CDR3 totals 15 residues. CDR3 bases: TGTGCCAGCAGCCAAGGTTGGACAGGGAGGAATGAGCAGTTCTTC. It yields the protein CASSQGWTGRNEQFF.

The V call is TRBV5-1, the J call TRBJ2-1, with D perhaps TRBD1 (6 bases). The V gene's germline CDR1 is SGHRS and CDR2 YFSETQ. Trimming took 4 bases from V and 10 from J, leaving 15 bases between them. The CDR3 runs to 13 residues. As DNA, the CDR3 is TGCGCCAGCAGCATACCGGACAGCGAAGAGCAGTTCTTC. This translates into CASSIPDSEEQFF.

The genes are TRBV7-2 and TRBJ1-3; D is undetermined. CDR1 is SGHTA and CDR2 is FQGNSA in the germline V gene. The CDR3 consists of 15 residues. The V end lost 4 bases, the J end lost 0 bases, and 10 bases lay between the germline ends. The chain's CDR3 is CASSSSGLSGNTIYF. The CDR3 region has the DNA TGTGCCAGCAGCTCAAGTGGGCTCTCTGGAAACACCATATATTTT. The full variable domain, with the rest looked up from reference TRBV7-2 and TRBJ1-3, is GAGVSQSPSNKVTEKGKDVELRCDPISGHTALYWYRQSLGQGLEFLIYFQGNSAPDKSGLPSDRFSAERTGGSVSTLTIQRTQQEDSAVYLCASSSSGLSGNTIYFGEGSWLTVV.

This chain uses TRBV27 with TRBJ1-2, with 7 bases that match TRBD1. The CDR3 loop spans 13 amino acids. Germline CDR1 MNHEY, CDR2 SMNVEV (reference sequence). V shed 5 bases, J shed 10 bases, and the junction held 10 bases outside the gene matches. The CDR3 loop reads CASSVLGQPVYTF. CDR3 nucleotides: TGTGCCAGCAGTGTCCTGGGACAGCCAGTCTACACCTTC.

This clonotype is a singleton in its sample. This chain links TRBV2 with TRBJ2-2; maybe TRBD1 (5 bases). This CDR3 comprises 15 residues. The V end was cut by 1 base, the J end by 6 bases, with 12 bases between. Germline CDR1 reads SNHLY; CDR2 reads FYNNEI. The CDR3 bases are TGTGCCAGCAGTGAAGGCAGGGTGATGGCCGGGGAGCTGTTTTTT. Amino acid sequence: CASSEGRVMAGELFF. The full variable domain, its missing parts supplied by reference TRBV2 and TRBJ2-2, is EPEVTQTPSHQVTQMGQEVILRCVPISNHLYFYWYRQILGQKVEFLVSFYNNEISEKSEIFDDQFSVERPDGSNFTLKIRSTKLEDSAMYFCASSEGRVMAGELFFGEGSRLTVL.

This chain connects TRBV7-2 to TRBJ2-1, with a possible D match to TRBD2 (6 bases). In germline, CDR1 is SGHTA, CDR2 FQGNSA. V lost 7 bases and J lost 4, with 17 bases in between. The CDR3 length is 15 residues. CDR3 DNA: TGTGCCAGCATCGTTCCGGGACTTATATACAATGAGCAGTTCTTC. This codes for CASIVPGLIYNEQFF.

There are a few counts of this clonotype. V and J are TRBV7-6 and TRBJ2-7, with D maybe TRBD1 (7 bases). Trimming shortened V by 0 bases and J by 3 bases, and 15 bases separated the two germline ends. This CDR3 is built from 16 residues. CDR1 is SGHVS and CDR2 is FNYEAQ in the germline V gene. The CDR3 protein is CASSLAARGTDYEQYF. The CDR3 DNA follows: TGTGCCAGCAGCTTAGCCGCCCGGGGGACAGACTACGAGCAGTACTTC.

Only a few counts were recorded for this clonotype. The chain recombines TRBV4-1 with TRBJ2-1, with 8 bases identical to TRBD2. CDR1 and CDR2 from the germline V gene are MGHRA and YSYEKL. This CDR3 has 14 residues. V gave up 3 bases and J gave up 7 bases; unmatched junction bases: 5. Here the CDR3 reads CASSQYREGNEQFF. The CDR3 DNA reads TGCGCCAGCAGCCAGTACCGGGAGGGGAATGAGCAGTTCTTC.

The chain joins TRBV11-2 to TRBJ1-4, with D maybe TRBD1 (5 bases). This CDR3 contains 14 residues. Germline lookup yields CDR1 SGHAT and CDR2 FQNNGV. V was pared by 5 bases and J by 3 bases, with 10 bases between. CDR3 bases: TGTGCCAGCAGCGGACAAGGGGCTAATGAAAAACTGTTTTTT. Protein: CASSGQGANEKLFF. The full variable domain, with the rest looked up from reference TRBV11-2 and TRBJ1-4, is EAGVAQSPRYKIIEKRQSVAFWCNPISGHATLYWYQQILGQGPKLLIQFQNNGVVDDSQLPKDRFSAERLKGVDSTLKIQPAKLEDSAVYLCASSGQGANEKLFFGSGTQLSVL.

The chain is built from TRBV12-3 or TRBV12-4 and TRBJ2-7; 11 nucleotides align to TRBD2. This CDR3 contains 15 residues. Unmatched junction bases numbered 4, after V lost 6 bases and J lost 0 bases. CDR3 loop: CASRGTSGGSYEQYF. The CDR3 nucleotides are TGTGCCAGCAGGGGGACTAGCGGCGGCTCCTACGAGCAGTACTTC.

The rearrangement uses TRBV29-1 and TRBJ2-5; no clear D. The last part of the DNA fits TRBJ2-7 better; the J call may be wrong. The length of the CDR3 is 11 residues. Germline CDR1 SQVTM, CDR2 ANQGSEA. CDR3 coding DNA: TGCAGCGTTAGGGCCGCCTACGAGCAGTACTTC. Its protein product is CSVRAAYEQYF.

There are a few counts of this clonotype. The chain links TRBV20-1 to TRBJ2-1; D is undetermined. Trimming pared 0 bases from V and 7 bases from J, leaving 7 bases between. CDR3 length equals 12 residues. Germline CDR1 and CDR2: DFQATT and SNEGSKA (reference sequence). The CDR3 region is CSARDMKNEQFF. The CDR3 bases are TGCAGTGCTAGAGACATGAAGAATGAGCAGTTCTTC.

The V gene is TRBV28, the J gene TRBJ2-3; D gene uncertain. The V end lost 3 bases, the J end lost 2 bases, and 12 bases lay between the germline ends. Germline CDR1 MDHEN, CDR2 SYDVKM. This CDR3 spans 15 amino acids. The chain's CDR3 is CASSFNKAITDTQYF. The CDR3 DNA is TGTGCCAGCAGTTTCAACAAGGCAATCACAGATACGCAGTATTTT.

V usage is TRBV7-9 and J usage is TRBJ2-1; 11 nucleotides match TRBD1. V was pared by 4 bases and J by 3 bases, with 5 bases of the junction left unmatched. The CDR3 is 16 residues long. Germline-derived CDR1 and CDR2 are SEHNR and FQNEAQ (reference sequence). CDR3 residues: CASSSAGTGGYNEQFF. The CDR3 DNA sequence: TGTGCCAGCAGCTCTGCCGGGACAGGGGGCTACAATGAGCAGTTCTTC.

This clonotype was counted only a few times. The chain recombines TRBV4-1 with TRBJ2-3; weak D call: TRBD2 (6 bases). The length of the CDR3 is 14 residues. V lost 2 bases, J lost 3 bases, and 9 bases lay in between. From germline, CDR1 is MGHRA and CDR2 YSYEKL. The chain's CDR3 is CASSQLGTTDTQYF. CDR3 in DNA: TGCGCCAGCAGCCAACTCGGGACTACAGATACGCAGTATTTT.